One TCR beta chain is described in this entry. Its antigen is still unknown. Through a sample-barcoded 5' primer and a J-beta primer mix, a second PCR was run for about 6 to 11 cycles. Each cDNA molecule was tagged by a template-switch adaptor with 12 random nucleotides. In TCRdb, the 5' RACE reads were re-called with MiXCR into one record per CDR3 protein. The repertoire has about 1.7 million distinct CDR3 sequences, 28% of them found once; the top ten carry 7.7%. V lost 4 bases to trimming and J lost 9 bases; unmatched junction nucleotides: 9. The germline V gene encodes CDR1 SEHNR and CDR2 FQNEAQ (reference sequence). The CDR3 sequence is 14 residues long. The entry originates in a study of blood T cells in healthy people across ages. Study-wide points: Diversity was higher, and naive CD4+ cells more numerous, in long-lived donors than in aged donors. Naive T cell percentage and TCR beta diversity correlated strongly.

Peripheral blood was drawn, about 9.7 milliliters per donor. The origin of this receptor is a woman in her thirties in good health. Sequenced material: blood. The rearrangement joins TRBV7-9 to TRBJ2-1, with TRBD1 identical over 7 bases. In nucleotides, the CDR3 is TGTGCCAGCAGCTCACAGGGGTCCCCGGGTGAGCAGTTCTTC. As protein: CASSSQGSPGEQFF.